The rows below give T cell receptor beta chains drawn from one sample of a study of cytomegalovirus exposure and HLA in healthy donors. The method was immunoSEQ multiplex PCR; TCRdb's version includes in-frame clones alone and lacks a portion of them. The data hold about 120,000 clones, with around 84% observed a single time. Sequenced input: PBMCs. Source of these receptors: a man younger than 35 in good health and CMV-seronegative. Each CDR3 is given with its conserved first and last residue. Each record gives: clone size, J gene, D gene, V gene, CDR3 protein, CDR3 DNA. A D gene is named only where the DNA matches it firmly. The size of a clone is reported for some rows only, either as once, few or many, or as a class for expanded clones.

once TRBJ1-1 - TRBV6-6 CASSPQGREAFF TGTGCCAGCAGCCCACAGGGTCGGGAAGCTTTCTTT
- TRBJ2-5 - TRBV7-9 CASSLLAGETQYF TGTGCCAGCAGCTTACTGGCGGGAGAGACCCAGTACTTC
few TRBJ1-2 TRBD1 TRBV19 CASRKRRDRFYGYTF TGTGCCAGTAGAAAACGCCGGGACAGGTTCTATGGCTACACCTTC
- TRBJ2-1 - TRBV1 CTSSQDRIAGGPDNEQFF TGCACCAGCAGCCAAGATCGGATAGCGGGGGGGCCGGACAATGAGCAGTTCTTC
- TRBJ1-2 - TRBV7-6 CASSLGGGAEGYTF TGTGCCAGCAGCTTAGGAGGGGGGGCGGAAGGCTACACCTTC
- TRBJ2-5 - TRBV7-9 CASSLVGGRETQYF TGTGCCAGCAGCTTAGTCGGAGGGAGAGAGACCCAGTACTTC
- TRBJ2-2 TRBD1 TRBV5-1 CASSLGLFLGGANTGELFF TGCGCCAGCAGCTTGGGTCTTTTTTTAGGGGGCGCGAACACCGGGGAGCTGTTTTTT
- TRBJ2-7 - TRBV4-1 CASGVALTYEQYF TGCGCCAGTGGGGTAGCGCTTACCTACGAGCAGTACTTC
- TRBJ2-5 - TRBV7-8 CASSWGWGDQETQYF TGTGCCAGCAGCTGGGGGTGGGGGGACCAAGAGACCCAGTACTTC
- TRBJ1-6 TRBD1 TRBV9 CASSVGNRGNSPLHF TGTGCCAGCAGCGTAGGGAACAGGGGGAATTCACCCCTCCACTTT
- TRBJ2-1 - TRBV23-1 CASSQPPGSRQFF TGCGCCAGCAGTCAGCCCCCGGGGAGTAGGCAGTTCTTC
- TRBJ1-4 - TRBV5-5 CASSLGSGLNEKLFF TGTGCCAGCAGCTTGGGGTCAGGGCTTAATGAAAAACTGTTTTTT
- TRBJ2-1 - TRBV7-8 CASSLASGVSEQFF TGTGCCAGCAGCTTAGCGTCAGGGGTTAGTGAGCAGTTCTTC
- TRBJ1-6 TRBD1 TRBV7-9 CASSPPGQVGSPLHF TGTGCCAGCAGCCCCCCGGGACAGGTCGGTTCACCCCTCCACTTT
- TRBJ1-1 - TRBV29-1 CSVEGGGITEAFF TGCAGCGTTGAAGGGGGAGGGATCACTGAAGCTTTCTTT
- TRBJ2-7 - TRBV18 CASSPTGPRSLSEQYF TGTGCCAGCTCACCAACAGGTCCCAGGAGCCTATCCGAGCAGTACTTC
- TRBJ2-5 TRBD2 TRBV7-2 CASSLHALAGGPETQYF TGTGCCAGCAGCTTACATGCACTAGCGGGGGGGCCTGAGACCCAGTACTTC
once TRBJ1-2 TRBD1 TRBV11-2 CASSPRTGTYGYTF TGTGCCAGCAGCCCCCGGACAGGGACCTATGGCTACACCTTC
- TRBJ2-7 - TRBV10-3 CAIKAAGPSAYEQYF TGTGCCATCAAAGCGGCAGGACCCAGCGCCTACGAGCAGTACTTC
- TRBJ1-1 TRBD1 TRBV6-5 CASRLGQGYVAEAFF TGTGCCAGCAGACTCGGACAGGGGTATGTTGCTGAAGCTTTCTTT
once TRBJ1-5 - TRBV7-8 CASSLAQGQPQHF TGTGCCAGCAGCTTAGCGCAGGGTCAGCCCCAGCATTTT
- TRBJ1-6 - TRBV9 CASSVASGINSPLHF TGTGCCAGCAGCGTAGCGTCAGGGATCAATTCACCCCTCCACTTT
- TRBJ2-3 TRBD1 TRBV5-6 CASSLARGQGADTQYF TGTGCCAGCAGCTTGGCCAGGGGACAGGGTGCAGATACGCAGTATTTT
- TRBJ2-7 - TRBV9 CASSVATAGPPYEQYF TGTGCCAGCAGCGTAGCTACGGCGGGACCTCCCTACGAGCAGTACTTC